A selection of T cell receptor beta chains follows, all from one sample in a study of CD8+ T cells in alopecia areata. Some clones are missing from TCRdb's copy, which holds only in-frame ones; the method was immunoSEQ multiplex PCR. The data contain about 200,000 clones, roughly three fifths of them singletons. The sequencing input was CD8+ T cells sorted from blood. The receptors stem from a human donor in good health. Both conserved end residues are part of each CDR3. Fields, in order: clone size, V gene, J gene, D gene, CDR3 protein, CDR3 DNA. A D gene is named only where the DNA matches it firmly. Size values are once, few and many counts, or a class for expanded clones, and some rows have none.

NA	TRBV7-9	TRBJ2-5	TRBD1	CASSLGTGEETQYF	TGTGCCAGCAGCTTAGGGACAGGGGAGGAGACCCAGTACTTC
NA	TRBV9	TRBJ2-5	NA	CASSVDTSWETQYF	TGTGCCAGCAGCGTAGACACTAGCTGGGAGACCCAGTACTTC
few	TRBV7-9	TRBJ1-1	TRBD1	CASSRQGDTEAFF	TGTGCCAGCAGCAGACAGGGAGACACTGAAGCTTTCTTT
NA	TRBV29-1	TRBJ1-5	NA	CSVGGGIGQPQHF	TGCAGCGTTGGGGGCGGTATCGGGCAGCCCCAGCATTTT
NA	TRBV15	TRBJ2-7	NA	CATSREDSSSYEQYF	TGTGCCACCAGCAGAGAAGACTCGAGCTCCTACGAGCAGTACTTC
few	TRBV9	TRBJ2-3	NA	CASSEYTDTQYF	TGTGCCAGCAGCGAGTACACAGATACGCAGTATTTT
few	TRBV19	TRBJ1-2	NA	CASSLRQADGYTF	TGTGCCAGTAGCCTTCGACAGGCCGATGGCTACACCTTC
NA	TRBV19	TRBJ1-1	NA	CAAGANTEAFF	TGTGCCGCAGGGGCCAACACTGAAGCTTTCTTT
NA	TRBV7-9	TRBJ2-5	TRBD2	CASSFIRGGTETQYF	TGTGCCAGCAGCTTTATCCGGGGGGGCACTGAGACCCAGTACTTC
NA	TRBV4-1	TRBJ2-3	NA	CASREGGGTQYF	TGTGCCAGCAGAGAAGGGGGGGGTACGCAGTATTTT
NA	TRBV13	TRBJ1-1	NA	CASSLGTEAFF	TGTGCCAGCAGCTTAGGGACTGAAGCTTTCTTT
NA	TRBV15	TRBJ1-2	TRBD1	CATSTDRAHGYTF	TGTGCCACCAGCACGGACAGGGCCCATGGCTACACCTTC
NA	TRBV7-8	TRBJ1-2	NA	CASSLADLNYGYTF	TGTGCCAGCAGCTTAGCCGATCTGAACTATGGCTACACCTTC
NA	TRBV7-6	TRBJ1-1	NA	CASSFPGDLLNTEAFF	TGTGCCAGCAGCTTTCCAGGGGACCTGTTGAACACTGAAGCTTTCTTT
NA	TRBV15	TRBJ1-1	NA	CATSRGAGPNTEAFF	TGTGCCACCAGCAGAGGTGCAGGTCCGAACACTGAAGCTTTCTTT
NA	TRBV4-1	TRBJ1-2	NA	CASSQSAGATGGYTF	TGCGCCAGCAGCCAATCGGCGGGAGCTACTGGTGGCTACACCTTC
NA	TRBV5-1	TRBJ2-6	NA	CASSFEGGAGANVLTF	TGCGCCAGCAGCTTCGAGGGGGGCGCTGGGGCCAACGTCCTGACTTTC
NA	TRBV19	TRBJ2-1	NA	CASSKGTDNEQFF	TGTGCCAGTAGTAAGGGTACGGACAATGAGCAGTTCTTC
NA	TRBV29-1	TRBJ2-7	TRBD1	CSVEERQGYEQYF	TGCAGCGTTGAAGAACGACAGGGCTACGAGCAGTACTTC
few	TRBV6-5	TRBJ2-1	TRBD2	CASSTRGVDGSEQFF	TGTGCCAGCAGTACCCGGGGGGTGGATGGAAGTGAGCAGTTCTTC
NA	TRBV7-9	TRBJ2-5	NA	CASSLGGKETQYF	TGTGCCAGCAGCTTAGGTGGAAAAGAGACCCAGTACTTC
NA	TRBV7-2	TRBJ1-5	NA	CASSGGRGDQPQHF	TGTGCCAGCAGCGGGGGGCGGGGAGATCAGCCCCAGCATTTT
NA	TRBV25-1	TRBJ1-2	TRBD1	CASSDDRASFPLGYTF	TGTGCCAGCAGTGACGACAGGGCGTCCTTTCCCCTTGGCTACACCTTC